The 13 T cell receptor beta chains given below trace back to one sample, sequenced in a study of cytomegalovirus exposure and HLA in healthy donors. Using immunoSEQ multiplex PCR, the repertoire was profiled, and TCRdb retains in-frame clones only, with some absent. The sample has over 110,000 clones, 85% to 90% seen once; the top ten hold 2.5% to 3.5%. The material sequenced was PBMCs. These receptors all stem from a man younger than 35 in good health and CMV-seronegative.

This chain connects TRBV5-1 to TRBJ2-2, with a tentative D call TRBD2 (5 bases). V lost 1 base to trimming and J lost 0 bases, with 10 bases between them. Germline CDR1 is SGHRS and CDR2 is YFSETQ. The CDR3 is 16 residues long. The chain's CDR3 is CASSLSGVSNTGELFF. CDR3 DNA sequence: TGCGCCAGCAGCTTGTCCGGGGTATCGAACACCGGGGAGCTGTTTTTT.

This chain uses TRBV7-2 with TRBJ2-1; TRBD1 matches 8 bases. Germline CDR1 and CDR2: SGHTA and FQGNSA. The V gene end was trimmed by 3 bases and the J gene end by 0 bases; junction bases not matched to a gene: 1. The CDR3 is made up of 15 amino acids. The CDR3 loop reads CASSFGQGSYNEQFF. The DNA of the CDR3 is TGTGCCAGCAGCTTTGGACAGGGCTCCTACAATGAGCAGTTCTTC.

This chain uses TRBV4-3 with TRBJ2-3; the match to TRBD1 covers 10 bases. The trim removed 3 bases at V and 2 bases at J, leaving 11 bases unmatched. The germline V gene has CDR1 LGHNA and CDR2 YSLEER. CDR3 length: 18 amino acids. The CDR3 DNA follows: TGCGCCAGCAGCCAGCTATTCTCGGGACAGGGGTACACAGATACGCAGTATTTT. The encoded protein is CASSQLFSGQGYTDTQYF.

CDR3 region: CASRNQGESTEAFF. DNA for the CDR3: TGTGCCAGCAGGAACCAGGGGGAAAGCACTGAAGCTTTCTTT. The chain recombines TRBV6-4 with TRBJ1-1; 7 bases match TRBD1. From germline, CDR1 is MRHNA and CDR2 SNTAGT. This CDR3 is built from 14 residues. Trimming cost V 6 bases and J 4 bases; bases outside gene matches: 8.

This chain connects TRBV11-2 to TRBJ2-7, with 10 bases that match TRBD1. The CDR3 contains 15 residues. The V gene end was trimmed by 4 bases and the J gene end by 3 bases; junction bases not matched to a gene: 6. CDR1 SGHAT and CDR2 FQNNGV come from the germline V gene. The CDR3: CASSSGGQGYYEQYF. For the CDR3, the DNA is TGTGCCAGCAGCTCGGGGGGACAGGGGTACTACGAGCAGTACTTC.

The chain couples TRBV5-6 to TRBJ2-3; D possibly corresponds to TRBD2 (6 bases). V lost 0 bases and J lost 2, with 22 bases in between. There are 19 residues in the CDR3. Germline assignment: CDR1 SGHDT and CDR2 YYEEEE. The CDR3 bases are TGTGCCAGCAGCTTGGGTAGCGGACCGATCCTAGCCAACACAGATACGCAGTATTTT. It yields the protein CASSLGSGPILANTDTQYF.

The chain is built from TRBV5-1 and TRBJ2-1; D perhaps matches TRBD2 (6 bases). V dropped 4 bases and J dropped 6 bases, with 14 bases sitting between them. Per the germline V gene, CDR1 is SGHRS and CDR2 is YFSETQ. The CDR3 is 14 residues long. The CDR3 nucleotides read TGCGCCAGCAGCGCCGGGACTTCAATCAATGAGCAGTTCTTC. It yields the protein CASSAGTSINEQFF. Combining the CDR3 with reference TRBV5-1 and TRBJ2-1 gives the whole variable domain KAGVTQTPRYLIKTRGQQVTLSCSPISGHRSVSWYQQTPGQGLQFLFEYFSETQRNKGNFPGRFSGRQFSNSRSEMNVSTLELGDSALYLCASSAGTSINEQFFGPGTRLTVL.

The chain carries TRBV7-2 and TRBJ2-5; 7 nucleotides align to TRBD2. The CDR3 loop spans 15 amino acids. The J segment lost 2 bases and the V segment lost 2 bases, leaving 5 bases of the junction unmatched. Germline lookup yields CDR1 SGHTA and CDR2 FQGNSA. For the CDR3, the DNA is TGTGCCAGCAGCTTAATGAGCGGGACTCAAGAGACCCAGTACTTC. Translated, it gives CASSLMSGTQETQYF.

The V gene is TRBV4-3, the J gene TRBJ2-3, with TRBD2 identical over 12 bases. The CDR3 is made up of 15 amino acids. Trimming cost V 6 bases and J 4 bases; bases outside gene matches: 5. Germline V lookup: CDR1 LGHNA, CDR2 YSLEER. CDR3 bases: TGCGCCAGCAGAGCGACTAGCGGGAGATCAGATACGCAGTATTTT. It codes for CASRATSGRSDTQYF.

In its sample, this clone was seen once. Here the CDR3 reads CATSSSRGVNTEAFF. CDR3 in DNA: TGTGCCACCAGCAGCAGCAGGGGAGTGAACACTGAAGCTTTCTTT. The V and J genes are TRBV15 and TRBJ1-1; TRBD1 is a possible D gene (6 bases). The CDR3 totals 15 residues. The germline gives CDR1 LNHNV, CDR2 YYDKDF (reference sequence). V was trimmed by 3 bases and J by 0 bases, leaving 11 bases between them.

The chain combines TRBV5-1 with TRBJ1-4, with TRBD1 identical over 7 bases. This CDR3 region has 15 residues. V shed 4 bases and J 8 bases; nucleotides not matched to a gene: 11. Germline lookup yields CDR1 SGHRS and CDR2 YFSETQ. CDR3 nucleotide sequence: TGCGCCAGCAGCCGACAGGGCAGGCTTGACGAAAAACTGTTTTTT. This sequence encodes CASSRQGRLDEKLFF.

The CDR3, as DNA: TGTGCCAGTAGTGCTGGACAGGCTGGGGAGACCCAGTACTTC. Protein sequence: CASSAGQAGETQYF. The chain carries TRBV19 and TRBJ2-5; 7 nucleotides line up with TRBD1. There are 14 residues in the CDR3. Germline CDR1 LNHDA, CDR2 SQIVND (reference sequence). V dropped 5 bases and J dropped 5; count of bases not matched to a gene: 8.

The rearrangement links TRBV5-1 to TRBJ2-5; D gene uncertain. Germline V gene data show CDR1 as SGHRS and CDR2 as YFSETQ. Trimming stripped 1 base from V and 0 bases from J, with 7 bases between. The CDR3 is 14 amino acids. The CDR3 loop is CASSLTGDQETQYF. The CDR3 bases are TGCGCCAGCAGCTTGACCGGAGACCAAGAGACCCAGTACTTC.